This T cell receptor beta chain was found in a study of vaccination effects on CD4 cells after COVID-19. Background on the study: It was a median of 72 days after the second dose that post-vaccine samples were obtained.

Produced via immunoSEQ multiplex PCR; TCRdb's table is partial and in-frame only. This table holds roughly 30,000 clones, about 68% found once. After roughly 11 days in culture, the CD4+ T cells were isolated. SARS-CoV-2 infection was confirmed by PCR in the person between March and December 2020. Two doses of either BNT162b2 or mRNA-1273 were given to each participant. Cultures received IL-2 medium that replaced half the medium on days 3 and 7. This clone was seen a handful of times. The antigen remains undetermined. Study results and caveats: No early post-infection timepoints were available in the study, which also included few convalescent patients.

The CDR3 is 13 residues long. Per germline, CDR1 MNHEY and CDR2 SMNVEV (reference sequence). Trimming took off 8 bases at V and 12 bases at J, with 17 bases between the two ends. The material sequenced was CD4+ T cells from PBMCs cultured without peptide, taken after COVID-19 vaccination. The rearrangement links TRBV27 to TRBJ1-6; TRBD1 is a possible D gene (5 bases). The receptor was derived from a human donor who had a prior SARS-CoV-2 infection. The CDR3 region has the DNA TGTGCCAGCGGTGGGACCAAGTCATTACCCCTCCACTTT. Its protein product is CASGGTKSLPLHF.